This T cell receptor (beta chain) was recorded in a study of graft-versus-host responses after intestinal transplantation. Overall study: Recipients had transplants, and these were multivisceral, liver-intestinal, or isolated intestinal. The recipients all started with anti-thymocyte globulin induction and then took tacrolimus and steroids for two to four years. Findings of the study overall: The marrow of recipients harbored GvH clones, and ileum or blood showed some of them first. Circulating GvH clone levels at their peak were associated with HvG declines (early post-transplant).

Clones were sequenced by immunoSEQ multiplex PCR, and TCRdb holds only the in-frame ones, with some missing. The sample gives 13,000 to 15,000 clones, under 70% of which show up once; roughly 25% is in the top ten. Tissue from the graft was processed to free its intraepithelial and lamina propria lymphocytes. V was pared by 0 bases and J by 2 bases, with 0 bases of the junction left unmatched. This CDR3 contains 14 residues. The V gene's germline CDR1 is SGHVS and CDR2 FQNEAQ. To note about this clone: The antigen is not known.

The V gene is TRBV7-8, the J gene TRBJ1-2; 7 bases are shared with TRBD1. The source material was ileum tissue, sampled around 700 days after intestinal transplantation. The sequence was obtained from a human patient who received an intestinal transplant, so some T cells may come from the graft donor. This CDR3 is CASSLADRNYGYTF. CDR3 nucleotide sequence: TGTGCCAGCAGCTTAGCGGACAGGAACTATGGCTACACCTTC.